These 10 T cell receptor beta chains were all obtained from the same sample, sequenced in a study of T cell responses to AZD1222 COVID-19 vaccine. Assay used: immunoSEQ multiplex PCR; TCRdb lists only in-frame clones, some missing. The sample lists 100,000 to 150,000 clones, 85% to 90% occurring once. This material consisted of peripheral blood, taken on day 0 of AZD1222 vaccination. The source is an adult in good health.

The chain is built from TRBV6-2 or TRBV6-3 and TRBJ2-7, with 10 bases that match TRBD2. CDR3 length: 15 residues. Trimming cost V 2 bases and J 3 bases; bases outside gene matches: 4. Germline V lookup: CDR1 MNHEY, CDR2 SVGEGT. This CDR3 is CASSYTLAGDYEQYF. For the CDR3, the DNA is TGTGCCAGCAGTTACACCCTAGCGGGGGACTACGAGCAGTACTTC.

This chain's CDR3 is CASSIASYQGSEQYF. The CDR3 DNA sequence: TGTGCCAGTAGTATAGCCTCTTACCAGGGAAGCGAGCAGTACTTC. The J gene is TRBJ2-7, the V gene TRBV19, with a possible D match to TRBD1 (5 bases). Between the trimmed V and J ends, which lost 1 base and 6 bases, there was a span of 16 bases. CDR3 length: 15 residues. CDR1 is LNHDA and CDR2 is SQIVND in the germline V gene (reference sequence).

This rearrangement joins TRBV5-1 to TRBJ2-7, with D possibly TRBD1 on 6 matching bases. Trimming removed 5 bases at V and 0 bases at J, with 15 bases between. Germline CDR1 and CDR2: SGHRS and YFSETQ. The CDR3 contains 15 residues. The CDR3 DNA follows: TGCGCCAGCAGACAGGACAGCCCTTCCTCCTACGAGCAGTACTTC. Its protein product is CASRQDSPSSYEQYF.

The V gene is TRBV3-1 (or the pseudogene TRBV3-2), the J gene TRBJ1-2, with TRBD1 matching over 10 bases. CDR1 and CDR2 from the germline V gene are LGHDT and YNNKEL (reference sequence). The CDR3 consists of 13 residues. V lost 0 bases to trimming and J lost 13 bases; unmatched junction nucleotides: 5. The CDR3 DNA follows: TGTGCCAGCAGCCAAGATGGGACAGGGGCGAGCACCTTC. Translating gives CASSQDGTGASTF.

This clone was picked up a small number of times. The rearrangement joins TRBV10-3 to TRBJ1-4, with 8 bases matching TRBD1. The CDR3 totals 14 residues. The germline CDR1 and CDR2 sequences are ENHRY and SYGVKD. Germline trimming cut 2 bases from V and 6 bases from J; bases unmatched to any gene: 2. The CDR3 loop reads CAISEAGGDEKLFF. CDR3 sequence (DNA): TGTGCCATCAGTGAGGCAGGGGGCGATGAAAAACTGTTTTTT.

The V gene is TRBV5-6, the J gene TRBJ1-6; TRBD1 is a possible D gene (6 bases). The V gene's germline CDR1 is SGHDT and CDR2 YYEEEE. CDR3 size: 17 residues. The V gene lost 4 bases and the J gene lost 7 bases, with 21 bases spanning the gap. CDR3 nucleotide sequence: TGTGCCAGCAGCCTACCCGGGATAGCAGGGGCAAATTCACCCCTCCACTTT. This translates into CASSLPGIAGANSPLHF. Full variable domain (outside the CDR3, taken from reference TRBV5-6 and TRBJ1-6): DAGVTQSPTHLIKTRGQQVTLRCSPKSGHDTVSWYQQALGQGPQFIFQYYEEEERQRGNFPDRFSGHQFPNYSSELNVNALLLGDSALYLCASSLPGIAGANSPLHFGNGTRLTVT.

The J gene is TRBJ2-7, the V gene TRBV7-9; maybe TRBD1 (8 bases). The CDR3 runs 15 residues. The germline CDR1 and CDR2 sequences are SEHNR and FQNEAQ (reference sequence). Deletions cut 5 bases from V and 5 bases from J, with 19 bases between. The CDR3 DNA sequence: TGTGCCAGCAGCCCCGGGGGGCAGGGGGCCCACGAGCAGTACTTC. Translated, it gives CASSPGGQGAHEQYF.

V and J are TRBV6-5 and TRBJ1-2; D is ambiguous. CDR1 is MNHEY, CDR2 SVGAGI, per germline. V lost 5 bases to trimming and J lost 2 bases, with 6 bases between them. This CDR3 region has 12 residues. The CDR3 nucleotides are TGTGCCAGCAGTCAGCGGAACTATGGCTACACCTTC. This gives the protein CASSQRNYGYTF.

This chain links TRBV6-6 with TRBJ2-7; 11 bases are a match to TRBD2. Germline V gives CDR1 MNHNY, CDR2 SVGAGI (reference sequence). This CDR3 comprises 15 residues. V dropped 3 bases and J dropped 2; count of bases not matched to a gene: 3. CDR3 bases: TGTGCCAGCAGTTATCTAGCGGGAGGACCCTACGAGCAGTACTTC. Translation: CASSYLAGGPYEQYF.

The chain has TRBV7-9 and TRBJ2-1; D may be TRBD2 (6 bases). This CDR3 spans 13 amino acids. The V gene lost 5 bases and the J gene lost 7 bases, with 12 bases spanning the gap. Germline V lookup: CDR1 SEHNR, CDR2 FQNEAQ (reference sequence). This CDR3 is CASSPGLPNEQFF. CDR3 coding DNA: TGTGCCAGCAGCCCCGGACTACCAAATGAGCAGTTCTTC. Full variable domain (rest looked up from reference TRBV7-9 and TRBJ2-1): DTGVSQNPRHKITKRGQNVTFRCDPISEHNRLYWYRQTLGQGPEFLTYFQNEAQLEKSRLLSDRFSAERPKGSFSTLEIQRTEQGDSAMYLCASSPGLPNEQFFGPGTRLTVL.